This entry lists 7 T cell receptor beta chains sequenced from one sample in a study of identical twins. Each CDR3 protein gets one entry after TCRdb re-called the 5' RACE reads with MiXCR. Among 1,800,000 or so distinct CDR3 sequences, around a third were seen once, and the ten largest hold around 0.25%. The specimen was cord blood. The origin of the receptors is a newborn girl in good health.

This clonotype has a count of ten or more. This chain uses TRBV29-1 with TRBJ2-4; 11 bases line up with TRBD2. After removal of 7 bases from V and 10 bases from J, the junction contained 9 bases not matched to a gene. Germline-derived CDR1 and CDR2 are SQVTM and ANQGSEA. The CDR3 runs to 13 residues. CDR3 sequence (DNA): TGCAGCGCCCGACCGGGACTAGCGGAGATTCAGTACTTC. It is translated as CSARPGLAEIQYF.

The chain links TRBV7-2 to TRBJ1-3, with D unclear. Per germline, CDR1 SGHTA and CDR2 FQGNSA. This CDR3 is built from 15 residues. Trimming took off 1 base at V and 0 bases at J, with 7 bases between the two ends. The CDR3 is CASSLERFSGNTIYF. In nucleotides, the CDR3 is TGTGCCAGCAGCTTAGAACGGTTCTCTGGAAACACCATATATTTT.

This clonotype came up a few times. J is TRBJ2-4 and V is TRBV5-6; TRBD1 might be the D (6 bases). Germline CDR1 reads SGHDT; CDR2 reads YYEEEE. This CDR3 spans 13 amino acids. V lost 7 bases and J 5 bases, leaving 13 bases between the germline ends. The CDR3 DNA is TGTGCCAGCGGTCACAGGGTCCAAAACATTCAGTACTTC. Amino acid sequence: CASGHRVQNIQYF.

J is TRBJ2-1 and V is TRBV20-1; TRBD2 matches at 12 bases. This CDR3 region has 17 residues. CDR1 and CDR2 (germline): DFQATT, SNEGSKA (reference sequence). After removal of 0 bases from V and 4 bases from J, the junction contained 7 bases not matched to a gene. CDR3 sequence: CSARDPLAGGHYNEQFF. In nucleotides, the CDR3 is TGCAGTGCTAGAGATCCCCTAGCGGGAGGGCATTACAATGAGCAGTTCTTC.

This chain connects TRBV4-1 to TRBJ2-4, with TRBD2 matching over 9 bases. The germline gives CDR1 MGHRA, CDR2 YSYEKL. The CDR3 has 17 residues. Trimming at V came to 4 bases and at J to 2 bases, leaving 9 bases not matched to a gene. CDR3 protein: CASSPLPGTSPKNIQYF. In DNA, the CDR3 is TGCGCCAGCAGCCCGCTTCCCGGGACTAGCCCCAAAAACATTCAGTACTTC.

This clonotype has only a few counts. The rearrangement links TRBV25-1 to TRBJ2-5, with TRBD1 matching 9 bases. V lost 2 bases, J lost 5 bases, and 3 bases stayed unmatched. Per germline, CDR1 MGHDK and CDR2 SYGVNS. This CDR3 is 14 amino acids long. For the CDR3, the DNA is TGTGCCAGCAGTGAACTCGGACAGGGGGAGACCCAGTACTTC. Its translation is CASSELGQGETQYF.

The V and J genes are TRBV28 and TRBJ2-4; TRBD2 matches 7 bases. The CDR3 loop spans 14 amino acids. Germline CDR1 is MDHEN and CDR2 is SYDVKM. V gave up 6 bases and J gave up 13 bases; unmatched junction bases: 15. CDR3 loop: CASSQSGVALRQYF. The CDR3 nucleotides are TGTGCCAGCAGCCAAAGCGGGGTGGCCCTTCGGCAGTACTTC.